These 32 T cell receptor beta chains originate from one sample sequenced in a study of PD-1 blockade in classical Hodgkin lymphoma. All patients relapsed after autologous stem cell transplantation, and brentuximab vedotin exposure varied. Data came from immunoSEQ multiplex PCR; TCRdb stores just in-frame clones and leaves some out. Among about 97,000 clones listed, over 70% were seen once. The sequencing here drew on peripheral blood mononuclear cells (PBMCs), taken at baseline. The receptors come from a human donor with classical Hodgkin lymphoma.

This chain links TRBV7-2 with TRBJ1-1; 7 nucleotides agree with TRBD1. V was pared by 5 bases and J by 5 bases, with 8 bases of the junction left unmatched. The germline V gene encodes CDR1 SGHTA and CDR2 FQGNSA. CDR3 size: 14 residues. CDR3 region: CASSPGQWGTEAFF. DNA of the CDR3: TGTGCCAGCAGCCCGGGACAGTGGGGTACTGAAGCTTTCTTT.

The chain joins TRBV6-6 to TRBJ1-1, with D maybe TRBD1 (5 bases). Germline-derived CDR1 and CDR2 are MNHNY and SVGAGI (reference sequence). V was trimmed by 0 bases and J by 6 bases, leaving 17 bases between them. This CDR3 has 16 amino acids. Here the CDR3 DNA reads TGTGCCAGCAGTTACTCGTGGTTTCAGGGTAGCGCTGAAGCTTTCTTT. Translating it yields CASSYSWFQGSAEAFF.

The rearrangement links TRBV27 to TRBJ1-2; no reliable D call. V was trimmed by 1 base and J by 6 bases, leaving 21 bases between them. The CDR3 has 17 residues. CDR1 and CDR2 from the germline V gene are MNHEY and SMNVEV (reference sequence). CDR3 DNA: TGTGCCAGCAGTTTATGGGCCCTGGCAGGCCGGGGAGATGGCTACACCTTC. This gives the protein CASSLWALAGRGDGYTF.

V gene TRBV7-9 combines with J gene TRBJ2-5; 8 nucleotides agree with TRBD2. The V gene's germline CDR1 is SEHNR and CDR2 FQNEAQ (reference sequence). Trimming at V came to 5 bases and at J to 2 bases, leaving 4 bases not matched to a gene. The CDR3 covers 14 residues. CDR3 DNA: TGTGCCAGCAGCCGACTAGCGAGACAAGAGACCCAGTACTTC. Its translation is CASSRLARQETQYF. The entire variable domain, with the rest obtained from reference TRBV7-9 and TRBJ2-5, is as follows: DTGVSQNPRHKITKRGQNVTFRCDPISEHNRLYWYRQTLGQGPEFLTYFQNEAQLEKSRLLSDRFSAERPKGSFSTLEIQRTEQGDSAMYLCASSRLARQETQYFGPGTRLLVL.

The chain couples TRBV6-1 to TRBJ1-5, with 7 bases identical to TRBD1. V lost 4 bases and J lost 5; bases outside the gene matches: 2. Looked up from germline, CDR1 is MNHNS and CDR2 is SASEGT. The CDR3 length is 13 residues. CDR3 DNA sequence: TGTGCCAGCAGTGGACAGGGAGATCAGCCCCAGCATTTT. It translates to CASSGQGDQPQHF.

The chain combines TRBV19 with TRBJ1-4, with TRBD1 as a possible D gene (5 bases). The ends were cut back, 4 bases at V and 1 base at J, with 10 bases in the middle. This CDR3 is 15 amino acids long. CDR1 is LNHDA, CDR2 SQIVND, per germline (reference sequence). CDR3 residues: CASSKRRGTNEKLFF. DNA for the CDR3: TGTGCCAGTAGTAAGCGAAGGGGAACTAATGAAAAACTGTTTTTT. The full variable domain, completed using reference TRBV19 and TRBJ1-4, is DGGITQSPKYLFRKEGQNVTLSCEQNLNHDAMYWYRQDPGQGLRLIYYSQIVNDFQKGDIAEGYSVSREKKESFPLTVTSAQKNPTAFYLCASSKRRGTNEKLFFGSGTQLSVL.

The chain carries TRBV7-3 and TRBJ2-6, with 7 bases identical to TRBD1. CDR3 size: 22 residues. CDR1 SGHTA and CDR2 FQGTGA come from the germline V gene. Trimming took 5 bases from V and 0 from J; bases not matched to a gene: 22. The CDR3 loop is CASSPTRPPRTGDSSGANVLTF. Here the CDR3 DNA reads TGTGCCAGCAGCCCCACTAGGCCCCCCCGGACAGGCGATTCCTCTGGGGCCAACGTCCTGACTTTC.

The chain couples TRBV6-6 to TRBJ2-2, with TRBD2 as a possible D gene (5 bases). The CDR3 contains 15 residues. Germline CDR1 is MNHNY and CDR2 is SVGAGI (reference sequence). Trimming pared 7 bases from V and 2 bases from J, leaving 14 bases between. CDR3 region: CASIFGGLNTGELFF. The CDR3 region has the DNA TGTGCCAGCATTTTTGGTGGACTCAACACCGGGGAGCTGTTTTTT.

The chain employs TRBV25-1 and TRBJ2-7, with 7 bases aligning to TRBD2. The V segment lost 6 bases and the J segment 4 bases; nucleotides outside the gene matches: 6. The CDR3 is 13 amino acids. In germline, CDR1 is MGHDK, CDR2 SYGVNS. The CDR3 DNA follows: TGTGCCAGCAGCGCTAGCGGCATTTACGAGCAGTACTTC. This codes for CASSASGIYEQYF.

The chain couples TRBV4-2 to TRBJ2-7; D is perhaps TRBD1 or TRBD2 (6 bases each). V was shortened by 0 bases and J by 4 bases, with 13 bases between the two germline ends. The CDR3 has 15 amino acids. CDR1 and CDR2 (germline): LGHNA, YNFKEQ. Here the CDR3 DNA reads TGTGCCAGCAGCCAAGATCGCCGCGGGACATACGAGCAGTACTTC. It specifies CASSQDRRGTYEQYF.

This clone appeared a single time. V gene TRBV18 combines with J gene TRBJ2-7; no clear D. CDR3 size: 12 residues. Trimming took 3 bases from V and 3 from J, leaving 6 bases between them. Germline V gives CDR1 KGHSH, CDR2 LQKENI. In DNA form, the CDR3 reads TGTGCCAGCTCACCGAATGGCTACGAGCAGTACTTC. It codes for CASSPNGYEQYF.

The chain recombines TRBV2 with TRBJ2-7; possible D gene TRBD1, 5 bases. V was pared by 5 bases and J by 2 bases, with 7 bases between. The CDR3 covers 12 residues. The germline gives CDR1 SNHLY, CDR2 FYNNEI. The CDR3 coding sequence is TGTGCCAGCAGTAGGGGCCCCTACGAGCAGTACTTC. Protein: CASSRGPYEQYF.

This clone was seen more than once but under ten times. A single base separates this from a much larger clone, so it may be a read error. Within the sample, other DNA sequences also encode this same CDR3. This chain joins TRBV19 and TRBJ2-7; 7 bases are a match to TRBD1. CDR3 length: 12 amino acids. Per germline, CDR1 LNHDA and CDR2 SQIVND (reference sequence). The junction had 2 bases not matched to a gene; V was cut back by 6 bases and J by 3 bases. CDR3 protein: CASSAGGYEQYF. In DNA, the CDR3 is TGTGCCAGTAGCGCAGGGGGCTACGAGCAGTACTTC.

This clone was observed a single time. The V and J genes are TRBV19 and TRBJ1-5; TRBD1 agrees at 9 bases. Germline CDR1 is LNHDA and CDR2 is SQIVND (reference sequence). The CDR3 length is 19 residues. The V gene end was trimmed by 0 bases and the J gene end by 6 bases; junction bases not matched to a gene: 15. In nucleotides, the CDR3 is TGTGCCAGTAGTATAGACCCACGGCCGGGACAGGGAGGAGGTCAGCCCCAGCATTTT. Translated: CASSIDPRPGQGGGQPQHF.

V gene TRBV5-1 combines with J gene TRBJ2-2; TRBD1 matches at 7 bases. This CDR3 is built from 15 residues. The V and J ends lost 2 bases and 3 bases, in that order; junction bases with no gene match: 4. Germline V gene sequence: CDR1 SGHRS, CDR2 YFSETQ. The CDR3 is CASSFRGFDTGELFF. The CDR3 coding sequence is TGCGCCAGCAGCTTCAGGGGGTTCGACACCGGGGAGCTGTTTTTT. Complete variable domain (other parts from reference TRBV5-1 and TRBJ2-2): KAGVTQTPRYLIKTRGQQVTLSCSPISGHRSVSWYQQTPGQGLQFLFEYFSETQRNKGNFPGRFSGRQFSNSRSEMNVSTLELGDSALYLCASSFRGFDTGELFFGEGSRLTVL.

The V and J genes are TRBV11-3 and TRBJ2-1, with 9 positions matching TRBD2. Germline V gives CDR1 SGHNT, CDR2 YENEEA. The CDR3 is made up of 15 amino acids. Trimming took 5 bases from V and 0 from J; bases not matched to a gene: 2. CDR3 protein: CASSVSGGSYNEQFF. The CDR3 DNA is TGTGCCAGCAGCGTTAGCGGGGGCTCCTACAATGAGCAGTTCTTC.

This chain's CDR3 is CASKGVRDRVTEAFF. CDR3 DNA sequence: TGTGCCAGTAAGGGTGTGCGGGACAGGGTAACTGAAGCTTTCTTT. The chain links TRBV19 to TRBJ1-1; the match to TRBD1 covers 9 bases. This CDR3 has 15 amino acids. Germline V gene data show CDR1 as LNHDA and CDR2 as SQIVND (reference sequence). V was clipped by 7 bases and J by 5 bases; unmatched bases: 11.

J is TRBJ2-7 and V is TRBV7-8; 10 bases map to TRBD2. The CDR3 totals 15 residues. CDR1 is SGHVS, CDR2 FQNEAQ, per germline. After removal of 5 bases from V and 1 base from J, the junction contained 5 bases not matched to a gene. This CDR3 is CASSPLSGRSYEQYF. CDR3 in DNA: TGTGCCAGCAGCCCCCTTAGCGGGAGGTCCTACGAGCAGTACTTC.

The chain has TRBV5-1 and TRBJ2-1, with a tentative D call TRBD1 (6 bases). The CDR3 length is 14 residues. Trimming cost V 6 bases and J 5 bases, with 15 bases left between them. The germline CDR1 and CDR2 sequences are SGHRS and YFSETQ. CDR3 in DNA: TGCGCCAGCAAAACAGGGCTACTAGACAATGAGCAGTTCTTC. It yields the protein CASKTGLLDNEQFF.

The gene calls are TRBV25-1 and TRBJ2-3; D is unclear. Germline loops: CDR1 MGHDK, CDR2 SYGVNS. V dropped 4 bases and J dropped 2 bases, with 1 base sitting between them. The CDR3 covers 11 residues. For the CDR3, the DNA is TGTGCCAGCAGTGTCACAGATACGCAGTATTTT. It codes for CASSVTDTQYF.

This rearrangement joins TRBV10-3 to TRBJ2-2, with a weak D call TRBD2 (6 bases). The CDR3 loop spans 15 amino acids. The V gene's germline CDR1 is ENHRY and CDR2 SYGVKD. V lost 10 bases and J lost 4, with 19 bases in between. The CDR3 DNA follows: TGTGCCACCACATTCGGGGCGGGAACCACCGGGGAGCTGTTTTTT. This translates into CATTFGAGTTGELFF.

In regard to this clone: This CDR3 is also generated by other DNA sequences in the sample. V and J are TRBV10-3 and TRBJ1-1; 7 nucleotides match TRBD1. V was clipped by 4 bases and J by 1 base; unmatched bases: 0. This CDR3 has 13 residues. The germline V gene encodes CDR1 ENHRY and CDR2 SYGVKD. CDR3 DNA: TGTGCCATCAGTGGGACAGGGAACACTGAAGCTTTCTTT. It is translated as CAISGTGNTEAFF.

The CDR3 nucleotides are TGTGCCAGCAGCGTAGGCCTAGCGGGTTCAGGGGGCGAGCAGTACTTC. Protein product: CASSVGLAGSGGEQYF. The chain has TRBV9 and TRBJ2-7, with D possibly matching TRBD2 (8 bases). CDR3 length equals 16 residues. The V end lost 0 bases, the J end lost 6 bases, and 19 bases lay between the germline ends. In germline, CDR1 is SGDLS, CDR2 YYNGEE.

The count of this clone is one. This chain joins TRBV5-5 and TRBJ2-3, with 11 bases lining up with TRBD2. Germline V CDR1 and CDR2: SGHKS, YYEKEE (reference sequence). This CDR3 is built from 15 residues. The trim removed 5 bases at V and 6 bases at J, leaving 8 bases unmatched. This CDR3 is CASRASGRFGDTQYF. The CDR3 bases are TGTGCCAGCAGAGCTAGCGGGAGGTTCGGGGATACGCAGTATTTT.

The chain carries TRBV5-1 and TRBJ2-2; TRBD1 agrees at 7 bases. CDR1 and CDR2 (germline): SGHRS, YFSETQ. This CDR3 region has 15 residues. J lost 7 bases, V lost 2 bases, and 8 bases had no gene match. CDR3 residues: CASSLQSPGGGELFF. The CDR3 DNA is TGCGCCAGCAGCTTACAGTCTCCAGGGGGCGGGGAGCTGTTTTTT.

The chain joins TRBV6-5 to TRBJ1-2, with D possibly being TRBD1 (6 bases). The CDR3 covers 14 residues. V was cut by 11 bases and J by 0 bases, with 16 bases left in between. Germline loops: CDR1 MNHEY, CDR2 SVGAGI. The CDR3 protein is CAAGGGEANYGYTF. DNA of the CDR3: TGTGCCGCAGGAGGGGGGGAAGCTAACTATGGCTACACCTTC.

The J gene is TRBJ2-3, the V gene TRBV19; 8 bases are a match to TRBD1. The CDR3 totals 15 residues. Germline V lookup: CDR1 LNHDA, CDR2 SQIVND (reference sequence). V shed 5 bases, J shed 2 bases, and the junction held 6 bases outside the gene matches. This CDR3 is CASSGPTGATDTQYF. The CDR3 DNA follows: TGTGCCAGTAGTGGACCGACAGGGGCCACAGATACGCAGTATTTT.

The rearrangement joins TRBV18 to TRBJ2-1, with 9 bases fitting TRBD1. CDR1 is KGHSH, CDR2 LQKENI, per germline. The CDR3 totals 15 residues. Trimming removed 6 bases from V and 3 bases from J; junction bases left unmatched: 6. This chain's CDR3 is CASSSQGAVYNEQFF. CDR3 DNA sequence: TGTGCCAGCTCGTCACAGGGGGCGGTCTACAATGAGCAGTTCTTC.

The rearrangement links TRBV7-3 to TRBJ1-1; no definite D call. CDR1 and CDR2 from the germline V gene are SGHTA and FQGTGA. The CDR3 is 13 amino acids. V was clipped by 0 bases and J by 0 bases, with 2 bases between them. CDR3 protein: CASSLTVNTEAFF. Here the CDR3 DNA reads TGTGCCAGCAGCTTAACAGTGAACACTGAAGCTTTCTTT.

J is TRBJ1-2 and V is TRBV19, with D possibly being TRBD1 (5 bases). The CDR3 sequence is 15 residues long. Germline V CDR1 and CDR2: LNHDA, SQIVND (reference sequence). Trimming shortened V by 8 bases and J by 3 bases, and 19 bases separated the two germline ends. The CDR3 here is CASRALRQLHYGYTF. The DNA of the CDR3 is TGTGCCAGTCGAGCATTGAGACAGTTGCACTATGGCTACACCTTC.

The chain is built from TRBV6-5 and TRBJ2-7, with D tentatively TRBD1 (6 bases). The CDR3 has 13 amino acids. The ends were cut back, 6 bases at V and 0 bases at J, with 9 bases in the middle. The germline V gene encodes CDR1 MNHEY and CDR2 SVGAGI. The CDR3 is CASSRTVSYEQYF. As DNA, the CDR3 is TGTGCCAGCAGCCGGACAGTCTCCTACGAGCAGTACTTC.

This clone was seen once. V usage is TRBV5-1 and J usage is TRBJ2-7; no reliable D call. Germline V gene sequence: CDR1 SGHRS, CDR2 YFSETQ. The germline V and J ends were trimmed by 2 bases and 3 bases, with 3 bases remaining between them. The CDR3 covers 11 residues. DNA for the CDR3: TGCGCCAGCAGCTTTAACTACGAGCAGTACTTC. As protein: CASSFNYEQYF.